The TCR beta chain described here comes from a study of blood T cell repertoires in COVID-19. The CDR3 is made up of 15 amino acids. Trimming pared 1 base from V and 0 bases from J, leaving 7 bases between. Germline CDR1 is LNHDA and CDR2 is SQIVND (reference sequence). Method: immunoSEQ multiplex PCR; TCRdb's copy keeps in-frame clones and lacks some. The repertoire consists of 90,000 to 120,000 clones, with approximately 88% occurring once and the leading ten covering over 4%. Sequenced material: peripheral blood. The chain employs TRBV19 and TRBJ2-1; D is undetermined. The TCR comes from a human donor in a cohort sampled during active COVID-19. CDR3 amino acids: CASSIAHFSYNEQFF. For the CDR3, the DNA is TGTGCCAGTAGTATAGCACATTTCTCCTACAATGAGCAGTTCTTC. The entire variable domain, with the rest obtained from reference TRBV19 and TRBJ2-1, is as follows: DGGITQSPKYLFRKEGQNVTLSCEQNLNHDAMYWYRQDPGQGLRLIYYSQIVNDFQKGDIAEGYSVSREKKESFPLTVTSAQKNPTAFYLCASSIAHFSYNEQFFGPGTRLTVL.